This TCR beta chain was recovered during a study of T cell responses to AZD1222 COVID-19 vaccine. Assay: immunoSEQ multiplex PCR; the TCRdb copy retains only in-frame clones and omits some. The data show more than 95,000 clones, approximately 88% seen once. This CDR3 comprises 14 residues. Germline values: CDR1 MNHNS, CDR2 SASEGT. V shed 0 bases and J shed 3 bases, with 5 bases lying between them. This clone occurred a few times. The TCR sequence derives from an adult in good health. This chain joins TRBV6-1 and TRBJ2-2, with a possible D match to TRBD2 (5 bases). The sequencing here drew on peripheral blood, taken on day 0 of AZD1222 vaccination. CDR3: CASSEAGDTGELFF. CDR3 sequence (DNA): TGTGCCAGCAGTGAAGCGGGAGACACCGGGGAGCTGTTTTTT.